This is a list of T cell receptor beta chains from one sample in a study of technical replicates of blood from a handful of donors. Assay used: immunoSEQ multiplex PCR; TCRdb lists only in-frame clones, some missing. This sample carries approximately 79,000 clones, 80% to 95% of them seen once, and the ten largest clones take about 0.4%. The sample was T cells isolated from PBMCs. These receptors came from a human donor in good health. Each CDR3 is given with its conserved first and last residue. Each record gives: J gene, clone size, V gene, D gene, CDR3 protein, CDR3 DNA. A D gene is named only where the DNA matches it firmly. Clone size is shown for a subset of rows, as once, few, many or a class of expanded clone.

TRBJ2-1,.,TRBV29-1,TRBD2,CSALRLAGEGNEQFF,TGCAGCGCTTTACGACTAGCGGGAGAGGGTAATGAGCAGTTCTTC
TRBJ2-7,once,TRBV27,.,CASSPAQGYEQYF,TGTGCCAGCAGTCCCGCCCAGGGATACGAGCAGTACTTC
TRBJ1-5,.,TRBV10-3,.,CAITADNSNQPQHF,TGTGCCATCACGGCGGATAATAGCAATCAGCCCCAGCATTTT
TRBJ1-1,.,TRBV5-4,.,CASSRDRMNTEAFF,TGTGCCAGCAGCCGCGACAGGATGAACACTGAAGCTTTCTTT
TRBJ1-1,once,TRBV7-9,.,CASSTRGSTEAFF,TGTGCCAGCTCTACCCGGGGTAGCACTGAAGCTTTCTTT
TRBJ1-2,.,TRBV28,.,CASSLVVPVEDYGYTF,TGTGCCAGCAGTTTAGTGGTTCCGGTGGAGGACTATGGCTACACCTTC
TRBJ1-1,.,TRBV7-6,TRBD1,CASSVGQGNTEAFF,TGTGCCAGCAGCGTGGGACAGGGGAACACTGAAGCTTTCTTT
TRBJ2-2,.,TRBV5-4,TRBD2,CASSTGGGGRTGELFF,TGTGCCAGCAGCACGGGGGGGGGAGGACGGACCGGGGAGCTGTTTTTT
TRBJ1-2,.,TRBV5-1,TRBD1,CASGGQGGTSGYTF,TGCGCCAGCGGCGGACAGGGTGGGACAAGCGGCTACACCTTC
TRBJ2-3,.,TRBV9,TRBD2,CASRVGLAETNTQYF,TGTGCCAGCAGGGTGGGACTAGCGGAGACGAATACGCAGTATTTT
TRBJ2-7,.,TRBV30,.,CAWLTGFSYEQYF,TGTGCCTGGTTAACAGGTTTCTCCTACGAGCAGTACTTC
TRBJ2-1,.,TRBV5-1,TRBD2,CASRVTSGFGNEQFF,TGCGCCAGCAGGGTGACTAGCGGATTTGGCAATGAGCAGTTCTTC
TRBJ2-1,.,TRBV4-3,.,CASSQDGAVYNEQFF,TGCGCCAGCAGCCAAGATGGAGCGGTCTACAATGAGCAGTTCTTC
TRBJ1-4,.,TRBV15,TRBD1,CATSREGQWNEKLFF,TGTGCCACCAGCAGAGAGGGACAGTGGAATGAAAAACTGTTTTTT
TRBJ1-5,few,TRBV2,.,CASSATKGRNQPQHF,TGTGCCAGCAGTGCTACCAAGGGGAGGAATCAGCCCCAGCATTTT
TRBJ2-1,.,TRBV19,TRBD2,CASSLRGAGGPGDEQFF,TGTGCCAGTAGTCTCCGAGGAGCGGGAGGGCCGGGAGATGAGCAGTTCTTC
TRBJ1-2,.,TRBV9,.,CASSAGEGLANYGYTF,TGTGCCAGCAGCGCCGGGGAGGGTTTGGCTAACTATGGCTACACCTTC